This is a list of T cell receptor beta chains from one sample in a study of T cell responses to AZD1222 COVID-19 vaccine. Repertoires were generated with immunoSEQ multiplex PCR, while TCRdb's copy carries only in-frame clones and drops some. This sample yields some 140,000 clones, of which about 88% are seen a single time; roughly 2.9% belongs to the top ten. Sequenced material: peripheral blood, taken on day 0 of AZD1222 vaccination. Receptors originate from an adult in good health. Each CDR3 is given with its conserved first and last residue. D genes are given only for firm matches. For some rows the clone size is stated as once, few or many, or as a class when expanded; others skip it.

V	J	size	D	DNA	CDR3
TRBV15	TRBJ2-7	NA	NA	TGTGCCACCAGCAGAGATCGCACCTACGAGCAGTACTTC	CATSRDRTYEQYF
TRBV18	TRBJ1-2	NA	TRBD1	TGTGCCAGCTCACCACCGGCAGGGGGCTATGGCTACACCTTC	CASSPPAGGYGYTF
TRBV19	TRBJ1-2	NA	NA	TGTGCCAGTACCGAGGACAACTATGGCTACACCTTC	CASTEDNYGYTF
TRBV6-5	TRBJ2-1	NA	NA	TGTGCCAGCAGTTACTCGCGGGCCCTAGTGAATGAGCAGTTCTTC	CASSYSRALVNEQFF
TRBV9	TRBJ2-7	NA	TRBD1	TGTGCCAGCAGCCAGGGGGCAGCTCCGAGGAAGCAGTACTTC	CASSQGAAPRKQYF
TRBV3-1/TRBV3-2	TRBJ2-3	few	NA	TGTGCCAGCAGCCAAGGCGGTAGCCTACAAGATACGCAGTATTTT	CASSQGGSLQDTQYF
TRBV5-1	TRBJ1-1	NA	NA	TGCGCCAGCCGGGGGAACACTGAAGCTTTCTTT	CASRGNTEAFF
TRBV10-3	TRBJ1-2	NA	TRBD1	TGTGCCATCAACCCACAGGGGAAGCACGGCTACACCTTC	CAINPQGKHGYTF
TRBV4-2	TRBJ1-1	NA	NA	TGTGCCAGCAGCTCTACAGAGGGGGGGGAGACTGAAGCTTTCTTT	CASSSTEGGETEAFF
TRBV6-2/TRBV6-3	TRBJ2-3	NA	NA	TGTGCCAGCAGTTACTCGATACGATCGGTTGCGGATACGCAGTATTTT	CASSYSIRSVADTQYF
TRBV2	TRBJ1-2	NA	TRBD1	TGTGCCAGCCTTCCAGGACAGGGCCACTATGGCTACACCTTC	CASLPGQGHYGYTF
TRBV2	TRBJ1-1	NA	NA	TGTGCCAGCACTCTGAACACTGAAGCTTTCTTT	CASTLNTEAFF
TRBV6-5	TRBJ1-2	NA	NA	TGTGCCAGCAGTTACTCGAGTTCTTTCGGAGATCCTGGCTACACCTTC	CASSYSSSFGDPGYTF
TRBV30	TRBJ2-1	NA	TRBD2	TGTGCCTGGAGGCTGGGGAATAGCGGGGGGCCGGCTGAGCAGTTCTTC	CAWRLGNSGGPAEQFF
TRBV7-9	TRBJ2-1	NA	TRBD1	TGTGCCAGCAGCTCCACCGGGACAGTCGATGAGCAGTTCTTC	CASSSTGTVDEQFF
TRBV7-9	TRBJ2-5	once	NA	TGTGCCAGCAGCTTAGGGGCCCGGGCGGGGGCAAAGGAAACCCAGTACTTC	CASSLGARAGAKETQYF
TRBV18	TRBJ2-3	NA	TRBD2	TGTGCCAGCTCGGGTCCCGGACTAGCGTCAGATACGCAGTATTTT	CASSGPGLASDTQYF
TRBV7-6	TRBJ2-5	few	NA	TGTGCCAGCAGCCTCTCACTTGAGACCCAGTACTTC	CASSLSLETQYF
TRBV18	TRBJ1-1	NA	NA	TGTGCCAGCTCAGGCACTGAAGCTTTCTTT	CASSGTEAFF
TRBV9	TRBJ1-2	NA	TRBD1	TGTGCCAGCAGCCAGAGACAGGGAATTTATGGCTACACCTTC	CASSQRQGIYGYTF
TRBV5-1	TRBJ2-7	NA	TRBD1	TGCGCCAGCAGTCGGGACAGGGGGAATTATGAGCAGTACTTC	CASSRDRGNYEQYF
TRBV19	TRBJ1-3	NA	TRBD1	TGTGCCAGTTCCTCCTACACGGGACAGGGAAACACCATATATTTT	CASSSYTGQGNTIYF
TRBV4-2	TRBJ2-1	NA	TRBD1	TGTGCCAGCAGCCAAGATAACAGGGGACAATACAATGAGCAGTTCTTC	CASSQDNRGQYNEQFF
TRBV9	TRBJ1-3	NA	TRBD1	TGTGCCAGCAGCATAACAGGGGCCGCTGGAAACACCATATATTTT	CASSITGAAGNTIYF
TRBV7-3	TRBJ1-3	NA	NA	TGTGCCAGCAGCTCTGATTCTGGAAACACCATATATTTT	CASSSDSGNTIYF
TRBV29-1	TRBJ1-2	once	NA	TGCAGCGTTTGGTTAATTAACTATGGCTACACCTTC	CSVWLINYGYTF
TRBV7-2	TRBJ2-5	NA	NA	TGTGCCAGCAGCTCCTGGACGGCTACCCAGTACTTC	CASSSWTATQYF
TRBV27	TRBJ2-5	few	TRBD2	TGTGCCAGCAGTTATAAGCGGGGAGTACAAGAGACCCAGTACTTC	CASSYKRGVQETQYF
TRBV28	TRBJ2-3	NA	TRBD2	TGTGCCAGCAGGCGGGGGGGCACAGATACGCAGTATTTT	CASRRGGTDTQYF
TRBV21-1	TRBJ1-5	NA	NA	TGTGCCAGCAGCAATTCCGGGCCTTATAGCAATCAGCCCCAGCATTTT	CASSNSGPYSNQPQHF
TRBV2	TRBJ1-5	NA	NA	TGTGCCAGCAGTGAAGGTTGGGAGCCCCAGCATTTT	CASSEGWEPQHF
TRBV6-2/TRBV6-3	TRBJ2-3	NA	NA	TGTGCCAGCAGTTACTCGACCCAGCCCTTCACAGATACGCAGTATTTT	CASSYSTQPFTDTQYF
TRBV28	TRBJ1-2	NA	NA	TGTGCCAGCAGTCAAAGGGCTGAGGGCTACACCTTC	CASSQRAEGYTF
TRBV6-5	TRBJ1-4	NA	NA	TGTGCCAGCAGTTACCTGACAGTAACTCCGGAAAAACTGTTTTTT	CASSYLTVTPEKLFF
TRBV3-1/TRBV3-2	TRBJ1-1	NA	NA	TGTGCCAGCAGCCCAGAACGGGTATTTCGTACTGAAGCTTTCTTT	CASSPERVFRTEAFF
TRBV4-3	TRBJ2-2	once	NA	TGCGCCAGCAGCCAAGTCATCCCCGGGGAGCTGTTTTTT	CASSQVIPGELFF
TRBV6-2/TRBV6-3	TRBJ2-7	NA	NA	TGTGCCAGCAGTTCACGCTCGGGACTGCCGTTTGTCTACGAGCAGTACTTC	CASSSRSGLPFVYEQYF
TRBV21-1	TRBJ2-7	NA	NA	TGTGCCAGCAGAGATACAGAAGGGACAGGCGAGCAGTACTTC	CASRDTEGTGEQYF
TRBV3-1/TRBV3-2	TRBJ2-3	NA	TRBD2	TGTGCCAGCAGCCAAGTTCTACTAGCGGGCAGCACAGATACGCAGTATTTT	CASSQVLLAGSTDTQYF
TRBV19	TRBJ2-5	few	TRBD1	TGTGCCAGTAGTATCGGCCAGGGGGCCGAGACCCAGTACTTC	CASSIGQGAETQYF
TRBV9	TRBJ1-2	NA	NA	TGTGCCAGCAGCCCTCGTTCTCCCCGGAATGGCTACACCTTC	CASSPRSPRNGYTF
TRBV11-2	TRBJ2-3	NA	NA	TGTGCCAGCAGCACCAGAGGACGGGGAGATACGCAGTATTTT	CASSTRGRGDTQYF
TRBV11-3	TRBJ2-1	NA	TRBD2	TGTGCCAGCAGCTTAGAAGGGACTAGCGGGGTCACTGAGCAGTTCTTC	CASSLEGTSGVTEQFF
TRBV3-1/TRBV3-2	TRBJ1-5	once	TRBD1	TGTGCCAGCGGTCCCGGGACAGTCAATCAGCCCCAGCATTTT	CASGPGTVNQPQHF
TRBV7-3	TRBJ1-1	NA	NA	TGTGCCAGCAGCTCCGGACAAAACACTGAAGCTTTCTTT	CASSSGQNTEAFF